The entry below describes one TCR beta chain. Alongside a J-beta primer mix, a sample-barcoded 5' primer served in a second PCR lasting about 7 to 12 cycles. Unique molecular identifiers of 12 random nucleotides labeled each cDNA. TCRdb itself ran the 5' RACE reads through MiXCR, one entry per CDR3 protein. The table includes 1.5 million or so distinct CDR3 sequences, 42% detected once. The data derive from a study of blood T cells in healthy people across ages. They isolated at least 6 million PBMCs from each sample. This CDR3 spans 15 amino acids. Sequenced: blood. This chain uses TRBV21-1 with TRBJ2-1; the table assigns TRBD1, which was not confirmed against the DNA. TRBV21-1 is tagged as a pseudogene. This TCR was recovered from a woman aged 18-29 years in good health. The CDR3 protein is CASSKGGGAYNEQFF. CDR3 DNA sequence: TGTGCCAGCAGCAAAGGGGGGGGGGCCTACAATGAGCAGTTCTTC.